Listed below are T cell receptor beta chains from one sample, sequenced in a study of shared clonotypes between healthy human individuals. Method: immunoSEQ multiplex PCR; TCRdb's copy keeps in-frame clones and lacks some. The sample records over a million clones, 98% being singletons. Sequencing was carried out using naive CD4+ T cells sorted from blood. The source of these receptors is a man aged 25 to 40 in good health. Both conserved end residues are part of each CDR3. A D gene is named only where the DNA matches it firmly. Not all rows give a size; the values are once, few, many and, for expanded clones, a class.

DNA: TGTGCCAGCAGCCTCCAAGGGCAGGGGGCTGCCGGAAACACCATATATTTT; CDR3: CASSLQGQGAAGNTIYF; V: TRBV5-4; J: TRBJ1-3; D: TRBD1; size: .
DNA: TGTGCCAGCAGTTTAAGGAGGTTGAGGGACACAGATACGCAGTATTTT; CDR3: CASSLRRLRDTDTQYF; V: TRBV28; J: TRBJ2-3; D: .; size: .
DNA: TGTGCCAGCAGTTCGACCTTAAACACCATATATTTT; CDR3: CASSSTLNTIYF; V: TRBV28; J: TRBJ1-3; D: .; size: .
DNA: TGCGCCAGCAGTATCAGGGGTTACGACACTGAAGCTTTCTTT; CDR3: CASSIRGYDTEAFF; V: TRBV10-2; J: TRBJ1-1; D: .; size: .
DNA: TGCAGCGCAGGGACTACCATCTCCTCAGATACGCAGTATTTT; CDR3: CSAGTTISSDTQYF; V: TRBV29-1; J: TRBJ2-3; D: TRBD2; size: .
DNA: TGTGCCAGCAGCTTGAGTGGGGGAAAGACCCAGTACTTC; CDR3: CASSLSGGKTQYF; V: TRBV5-6; J: TRBJ2-5; D: .; size: .
DNA: TGTGCCAGCAGATCTAGCGGGAGGGTCCCCACGATCTACGAGCAGTACTTC; CDR3: CASRSSGRVPTIYEQYF; V: TRBV28; J: TRBJ2-7; D: TRBD2; size: .
DNA: TGTGCCAGCAGCCACCTTTCGCCGGGACAGGGGTCCTACGAGCAGTACTTC; CDR3: CASSHLSPGQGSYEQYF; V: TRBV27; J: TRBJ2-7; D: TRBD1; size: .
DNA: TGTGCCAGCAGCCAATCGACGGGGTTACGTATCGTGGGGGATGAGCAGTTCTTC; CDR3: CASSQSTGLRIVGDEQFF; V: TRBV14; J: TRBJ2-1; D: .; size: .
DNA: TGCGCCAGCAGCCAAGATCCCCACGGAACAGATACGCAGTATTTT; CDR3: CASSQDPHGTDTQYF; V: TRBV4-1; J: TRBJ2-3; D: .; size: .
DNA: TGTGCCAGCAGTTTAAGGGGACAGGGGGTTTATAGCTCCTACGAGCAGTACTTC; CDR3: CASSLRGQGVYSSYEQYF; V: TRBV27; J: TRBJ2-7; D: TRBD1; size: .
DNA: TGTGCCAGCAGCTTCCAGGGCATCCTGAGTGGCTACACCTTC; CDR3: CASSFQGILSGYTF; V: TRBV7-8; J: TRBJ1-2; D: .; size: .
DNA: TGTGCCAGCAGCTCCTCGGGACTAGCTGTCACGCAGTATTTT; CDR3: CASSSSGLAVTQYF; V: TRBV7-9; J: TRBJ2-3; D: TRBD2; size: .
DNA: TGCAGCGTGAGCCAGCGGACCACAGAGGCTGAGCAGTTCTTC; CDR3: CSVSQRTTEAEQFF; V: TRBV29-1; J: TRBJ2-1; D: .; size: .
DNA: TGTGCCAGCAGCTTAAGGACAGGGCGAATCAACGAGCAGTACTTC; CDR3: CASSLRTGRINEQYF; V: TRBV11-2; J: TRBJ2-7; D: TRBD1; size: .
DNA: TGCGCCAGCATTAAGGACAGGGAATGGCGCTCTGGAAACACCATATATTTT; CDR3: CASIKDREWRSGNTIYF; V: TRBV10-1; J: TRBJ1-3; D: TRBD1; size: .
DNA: TGTGCCAGCAGCTTCGGCGGAGCCTCCAATCAGCCCCAGCATTTT; CDR3: CASSFGGASNQPQHF; V: TRBV13; J: TRBJ1-5; D: .; size: .
DNA: TGTGCCAGCAGCCGCGGGGGCCGCTATGGCTACACCTTC; CDR3: CASSRGGRYGYTF; V: TRBV7-8; J: TRBJ1-2; D: .; size: .
DNA: TGTGCCAGCAGCTTAGCGCCGACAGCGGGAGCCCCCTACAATGAGCAGTTCTTC; CDR3: CASSLAPTAGAPYNEQFF; V: TRBV7-2; J: TRBJ2-1; D: TRBD2; size: .
DNA: TGCGCCAGCAGCCAAGACGGTGCGGGACTAGCGTTAAATGAGCAGTTCTTC; CDR3: CASSQDGAGLALNEQFF; V: TRBV4-3; J: TRBJ2-1; D: TRBD2; size: .
DNA: TGTGCCAGTAGTATATCTCCAGGGTTAGGGGCCAACGTCCTGACTTTC; CDR3: CASSISPGLGANVLTF; V: TRBV19; J: TRBJ2-6; D: .; size: .
DNA: TGTGCCAGCTCACCGGCAGGCTCCGGGGAGCTGTTTTTT; CDR3: CASSPAGSGELFF; V: TRBV18; J: TRBJ2-2; D: .; size: .
DNA: TGCGCCAGCAGCTTGGAACTAGCGGTATACTACGAGCAGTACTTC; CDR3: CASSLELAVYYEQYF; V: TRBV5-1; J: TRBJ2-7; D: TRBD2; size: .
DNA: TGTGCCAGCAGCACATATGGGGGGACGACCTCTAACTATGGCTACACCTTC; CDR3: CASSTYGGTTSNYGYTF; V: TRBV7-9; J: TRBJ1-2; D: .; size: .
DNA: TGCGCCAGCAGCTTAGACCCGGGACCCGATCAGCCCCAGCATTTT; CDR3: CASSLDPGPDQPQHF; V: TRBV5-1; J: TRBJ1-5; D: .; size: .
DNA: TGTGCCAGCAGCACCGACGGCGGGCAGGACTATGGCTACACCTTC; CDR3: CASSTDGGQDYGYTF; V: TRBV7-9; J: TRBJ1-2; D: .; size: once
DNA: TGTGCCAGCAGCGTCTCGACAGGGGGGACTGAAGCTTTCTTT; CDR3: CASSVSTGGTEAFF; V: TRBV7-9; J: TRBJ1-1; D: TRBD1; size: .
DNA: TGTGCCAGCAGCTTGGACCGGGAGCGTACGCAGTATTTT; CDR3: CASSLDRERTQYF; V: TRBV5-3; J: TRBJ2-3; D: .; size: .
DNA: TGTGCCAGCAGTTTATTCAACCCTAGCGGGAGTGCGGCCGGGGAGCTGTTTTTT; CDR3: CASSLFNPSGSAAGELFF; V: TRBV27; J: TRBJ2-2; D: TRBD2; size: .
DNA: TGTGCCAGTAGTACGCAGGGACAGGGAAGATTGGGTGGCTACACCTTC; CDR3: CASSTQGQGRLGGYTF; V: TRBV19; J: TRBJ1-2; D: TRBD1; size: .
DNA: TGTGCCAGCAGCCAGATTTGGACAAACTACGAGCAGTACTTC; CDR3: CASSQIWTNYEQYF; V: TRBV11-2; J: TRBJ2-7; D: .; size: .
DNA: TGTGCCAGCAGCGTAGGAACTACCGATACGCAGTATTTT; CDR3: CASSVGTTDTQYF; V: TRBV9; J: TRBJ2-3; D: .; size: .
DNA: TGTGCCAGCAGTTATTTCTTTCCCGGGACCGACTACGAGCAGTACTTC; CDR3: CASSYFFPGTDYEQYF; V: TRBV6-5; J: TRBJ2-7; D: .; size: .
DNA: TGTGCCAGCAGCTTAATGTACAATGAGCAGTTCTTC; CDR3: CASSLMYNEQFF; V: TRBV7-9; J: TRBJ2-1; D: .; size: .
DNA: TGTGCCAGCTCACAAGCCAACAGGGATTTGAGTCAGCCCCAGCATTTT; CDR3: CASSQANRDLSQPQHF; V: TRBV18; J: TRBJ1-5; D: .; size: .
DNA: TGCGCCAGCAGCTTGGATTACGGGACTACGCTCGGTGGGCAGTTCTTC; CDR3: CASSLDYGTTLGGQFF; V: TRBV5-1; J: TRBJ2-1; D: TRBD2; size: .
DNA: TGTGCCAGCAGCTTATTGGGCTCCGACAATGAGCAGTTCTTC; CDR3: CASSLLGSDNEQFF; V: TRBV7-3; J: TRBJ2-1; D: .; size: once
DNA: TGTGCCAGCAGTGGGCGCGGCGGGGAGCTGTTTTTT; CDR3: CASSGRGGELFF; V: TRBV2; J: TRBJ2-2; D: .; size: .
DNA: TGTGCCTTAGCGGGAGGATCCACTGTACCGCAGTATTTT; CDR3: CALAGGSTVPQYF; V: TRBV30; J: TRBJ2-3; D: TRBD2; size: .
DNA: TGTGCCAGCAGCCAAAGAAGCTCTGGAAACACCATATATTTT; CDR3: CASSQRSSGNTIYF; V: TRBV7-9; J: TRBJ1-3; D: .; size: once
DNA: TGTGCCAGCAGCCCACGGGGGGTCACCGGGGAGCTGTTTTTT; CDR3: CASSPRGVTGELFF; V: TRBV7-6; J: TRBJ2-2; D: TRBD2; size: once
DNA: TGTGCCAGCAGTGAATCGGGGGGCTCTGGAAACACCATATATTTT; CDR3: CASSESGGSGNTIYF; V: TRBV25-1; J: TRBJ1-3; D: .; size: .
DNA: TGCGCCAGCAGCTTGGTCCCCCCTAGCGGGAGTCTGGTGTCCTACGAGCAGTACTTC; CDR3: CASSLVPPSGSLVSYEQYF; V: TRBV5-1; J: TRBJ2-7; D: TRBD2; size: .
DNA: TGTGCCAGCAGCTCAGGACGGGGGGGTGAGCAGTTCTTC; CDR3: CASSSGRGGEQFF; V: TRBV7-9; J: TRBJ2-1; D: TRBD2; size: once
DNA: TGTGCCAGCAGCTTAAGTCCAGGCAACTATGGCTACACCTTC; CDR3: CASSLSPGNYGYTF; V: TRBV7-3; J: TRBJ1-2; D: .; size: .
DNA: TGCGCCAGCAGCTGGACTAGCGGGAGCACAGATACGCAGTATTTT; CDR3: CASSWTSGSTDTQYF; V: TRBV5-1; J: TRBJ2-3; D: TRBD2; size: .
DNA: TGTGCCATACGACAGGGACCTTCCTCTGGAAACACCATATATTTT; CDR3: CAIRQGPSSGNTIYF; V: TRBV28; J: TRBJ1-3; D: TRBD1; size: .
DNA: TGTGCCAGCAGCGTAGGTCCTAGGGAACATACGCAGTATTTT; CDR3: CASSVGPREHTQYF; V: TRBV9; J: TRBJ2-3; D: .; size: .
DNA: TGTGCCAGCAGTTACAGGGTGAACACTGAAGCTTTCTTT; CDR3: CASSYRVNTEAFF; V: TRBV6-6; J: TRBJ1-1; D: .; size: once
DNA: TGTGCCAGTAGTATAGGCCCGGACAGAGTGAACACTGAAGCTTTCTTT; CDR3: CASSIGPDRVNTEAFF; V: TRBV19; J: TRBJ1-1; D: .; size: .
DNA: TGTGCCAGCAGTTTTGGTGTGACCTCTGGGGCCAACGTCCTGACTTTC; CDR3: CASSFGVTSGANVLTF; V: TRBV28; J: TRBJ2-6; D: .; size: .
DNA: TGTGCCAGCAGCCTTGGGACTAGCGGCAGAAAGTCCTACGAGCAGTACTTC; CDR3: CASSLGTSGRKSYEQYF; V: TRBV7-8; J: TRBJ2-7; D: TRBD2; size: .
DNA: TGTGCCAGCAGCACGCGACTAGGTCATGGGGAGCTGTTTTTT; CDR3: CASSTRLGHGELFF; V: TRBV7-2; J: TRBJ2-2; D: .; size: .
DNA: TGTGCCAGCAGTCTGGACAGGGCGAACACCGGGGAGCTGTTTTTT; CDR3: CASSLDRANTGELFF; V: TRBV6-5; J: TRBJ2-2; D: TRBD1; size: .